Sequencing of this T cell receptor beta chain was carried out in a study of T-cell reconstitution after alpha-beta-depleted transplantation in children. The CDR3 loop spans 16 amino acids. The ends lost 2 bases at V and 6 bases at J; junction bases unmatched: 10. CDR1 and CDR2 from the germline V gene are SGHRS and YFSETQ. Library preparation (for TCRbeta) was performed with unique molecular identifiers. TCRdb re-derived calls from the PCR reads in MiXCR, one entry per CDR3 protein. The sample carries about 540,000 distinct CDR3 sequences, around 18% recorded once. This clonotype was sampled from a human donor who donated a stem cell graft to a child with acute lymphoblastic leukemia. The sequencing used PBMCs from the stem cell graft donor, collected from the stem cell graft. The gene calls are TRBV5-1 and TRBJ2-7; 11 nucleotides align to TRBD2. The CDR3 loop is CASSLSLAGAPIEQYF. As DNA, the CDR3 is TGCGCCAGCAGCTTATCACTAGCGGGAGCCCCAATCGAGCAGTACTTC. The entire variable domain, with the rest obtained from reference TRBV5-1 and TRBJ2-7, is as follows: KAGVTQTPRYLIKTRGQQVTLSCSPISGHRSVSWYQQTPGQGLQFLFEYFSETQRNKGNFPGRFSGRQFSNSRSEMNVSTLELGDSALYLCASSLSLAGAPIEQYFGPGTRLTVT.